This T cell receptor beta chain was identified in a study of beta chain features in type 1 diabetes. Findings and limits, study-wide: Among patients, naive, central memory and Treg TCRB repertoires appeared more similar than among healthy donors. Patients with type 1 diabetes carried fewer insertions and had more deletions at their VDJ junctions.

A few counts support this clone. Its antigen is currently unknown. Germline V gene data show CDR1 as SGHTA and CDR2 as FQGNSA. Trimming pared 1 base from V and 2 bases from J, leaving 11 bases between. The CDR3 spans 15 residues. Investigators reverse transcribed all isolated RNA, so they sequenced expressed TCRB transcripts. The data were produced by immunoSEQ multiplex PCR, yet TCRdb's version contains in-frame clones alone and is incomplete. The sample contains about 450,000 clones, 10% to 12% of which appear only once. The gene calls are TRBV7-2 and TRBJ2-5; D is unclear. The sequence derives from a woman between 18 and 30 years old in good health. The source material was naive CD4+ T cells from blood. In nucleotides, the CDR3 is TGTGCCAGCAGCTTAGTAGGTTCCAGTCAAGAGACCCAGTACTTC. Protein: CASSLVGSSQETQYF.